Each of the 24 T cell receptor beta chains below was sequenced from the same sample in a study of identical twins. TCRdb ran MiXCR on the 5' RACE reads and lists one entry per CDR3 protein. The profile shows 700,000 or so distinct CDR3 sequences, over 8.5% of them singletons. This same sample was also taken into another study, of yellow fever vaccine responses in identical twins.

The sequenced sample was PBMCs. These receptors all come from a woman aged 18-29 years in good health.

The chain combines TRBV29-1 with TRBJ2-3; a weak D match, TRBD1 (6 bases). CDR1 SQVTM and CDR2 ANQGSEA come from the germline V gene. V was cut by 2 bases and J by 2 bases, with 14 bases left in between. The CDR3 extends over 15 amino acids. The DNA for the CDR3 is TGCAGCGTTGAATGGGCAGGGGCCCTCACAGATACGCAGTATTTT. It is translated as CSVEWAGALTDTQYF.

The CDR3 coding sequence is TGTGCCAGCAAAAAGGTAACTAGCGGGAGGGCCCGAACGGACTCCTACGAGCAGTACTTC. This sequence encodes CASKKVTSGRARTDSYEQYF. The chain uses TRBV11-2 and TRBJ2-7; 13 nucleotides match TRBD2. Germline-derived CDR1 and CDR2 are SGHAT and FQNNGV. The CDR3 is made up of 20 amino acids. With 7 bases clipped from V and 0 bases from J, the junction kept 18 bases outside the gene matches.

The chain has TRBV12-3 or TRBV12-4 and TRBJ2-6, with a weak D call TRBD2 (7 bases). The CDR3 covers 16 residues. Trimming took 7 bases from V and 4 from J, leaving 17 bases between them. The CDR3, as DNA: TGTGCCAGCACCCTGGGGGGGGCGACGGGGGCCAACGTCCTGACTTTC. Encoded protein: CASTLGGATGANVLTF.

Ten or more counts support this clonotype. The chain employs TRBV12-3 or TRBV12-4 and TRBJ1-5; D not certain. V gave up 1 base and J gave up 3 bases, with 16 bases separating them. This CDR3 is built from 17 residues. This chain's CDR3 is CASSLVQAIGDNQPQHF. CDR3 nucleotides: TGTGCCAGCAGTTTAGTCCAGGCCATAGGTGACAATCAGCCCCAGCATTTT.

This clonotype was seen only a few times. The chain combines TRBV12-3 or TRBV12-4 with TRBJ2-6; D possibly matches TRBD1 or TRBD2 (6 bases each). Trimming pared 3 bases from V and 2 bases from J, leaving 17 bases between. The CDR3 runs to 18 residues. The CDR3 is CASSFLMGAGTGANVLTF. Written as DNA, the CDR3 is TGTGCCAGCAGTTTTCTAATGGGGGCGGGGACTGGGGCCAACGTCCTGACTTTC.

The chain joins TRBV6-1 to TRBJ1-1, with 11 nucleotides matching TRBD1. Germline loops: CDR1 MNHNS, CDR2 SASEGT. After removal of 10 bases from V and 3 bases from J, the junction contained 7 bases not matched to a gene. This CDR3 comprises 14 residues. The CDR3 DNA follows: TGTGCCACCCGGAGGGGACAGGGGGACACTGAAGCTTTCTTT. This codes for CATRRGQGDTEAFF.

This chain uses TRBV14 with TRBJ2-1, with 11 bases aligning to TRBD2. This CDR3 comprises 14 residues. The J segment lost 9 bases and the V segment lost 7 bases, leaving 8 bases of the junction unmatched. CDR1 is SGHDN, CDR2 FVKESK, per germline. Written as DNA, the CDR3 is TGTGCCAGCACCCTAGCGGGAGGATCGGGTGAGCAGTTCTTC. This encodes CASTLAGGSGEQFF.

This clonotype was found a few times. The chain carries TRBV20-1 and TRBJ2-3; 13 bases align to TRBD2. The ends lost 7 bases at V and 4 bases at J; junction bases unmatched: 5. Germline V gene data show CDR1 as DFQATT and CDR2 as SNEGSKA (reference sequence). The CDR3 extends over 14 amino acids. The chain's CDR3 is CSVTSGGVSDTQYF. Here the CDR3 DNA reads TGCAGTGTAACTAGCGGGGGGGTCTCAGATACGCAGTATTTT.

This clonotype came up many times. The chain recombines TRBV14 with TRBJ1-4, with a weak D call TRBD1 (6 bases). V lost 1 base and J lost 0, with 15 bases in between. Germline CDR1 and CDR2: SGHDN and FVKESK. This CDR3 has 18 residues. CDR3 amino acids: CASSQAGDTVSTNEKLFF. CDR3 bases: TGTGCCAGCAGCCAAGCCGGGGACACTGTATCAACTAATGAAAAACTGTTTTTT.

This clonotype was picked up many times. V and J are TRBV5-1 and TRBJ1-6; 7 nucleotides agree with TRBD1. The ends lost 1 base at V and 6 bases at J; junction bases unmatched: 4. There are 15 residues in the CDR3. Germline values: CDR1 SGHRS, CDR2 YFSETQ. Here the CDR3 reads CASSLLSGGNSPLHF. In nucleotides, the CDR3 is TGCGCCAGCAGCTTGCTGTCAGGGGGTAATTCACCCCTCCACTTT.

V is TRBV2 and J is TRBJ2-1; D gene unclear. Germline assignment: CDR1 SNHLY and CDR2 FYNNEI. V dropped 4 bases and J dropped 4 bases, with 11 bases sitting between them. The CDR3 has 14 amino acids. CDR3 sequence (DNA): TGTGCCAGCAGTGTAGAGCTGGCTTACAATGAGCAGTTCTTC. Translating it yields CASSVELAYNEQFF.

This chain joins TRBV6-9 and TRBJ2-5; D tentatively reads TRBD1 or TRBD2 (5 bases each). This CDR3 has 17 amino acids. Trimming pared 1 base from V and 1 base from J, leaving 16 bases between. CDR1 is MNHGY, CDR2 SVAAGI, per germline. This CDR3 reads CASSYLNLRGPQETQYF. Here the CDR3 DNA reads TGTGCCAGCAGTTATTTGAACTTGAGGGGACCCCAAGAGACCCAGTACTTC.

Ten or more counts support this clonotype. The chain couples TRBV12-3 or TRBV12-4 to TRBJ2-4; D tentatively fits TRBD1 or TRBD2 (5 bases each). The CDR3 extends over 14 amino acids. The V end was cut by 3 bases, the J end by 5 bases, with 11 bases between. The CDR3 region has the DNA TGTGCCAGCAGTTTGGGGGAGACGGAAAACATTCAGTACTTC. Translating gives CASSLGETENIQYF.

With regard to this clonotype: One end of the junction is discordant with germline, which a read error may explain. The CDR3 loop reads CASSPTALNEQFF. In DNA, the CDR3 is TGTGCTAGCAGCCCGACAGCGCTCAATGAGCAGTTCTTC. The genes are TRBV7-7 and TRBJ2-1; a weak D match, TRBD1 (5 bases). The CDR3 is made up of 13 amino acids. Germline values: CDR1 SSHAT, CDR2 FNYEAQ (reference sequence).

The V call is TRBV3-1, the J call TRBJ2-2; 14 bases map to TRBD2. CDR1 and CDR2 from the germline V gene are LGHDT and YNNKEL (reference sequence). V lost 3 bases and J lost 7; bases outside the gene matches: 7. There are 17 residues in the CDR3. DNA for the CDR3: TGTGCCAGCAGCCACAGGACTAGCGGGGGGATTATCGGGGAGCTGTTTTTT. This encodes CASSHRTSGGIIGELFF.

This clonotype has more than one count but fewer than ten. CDR3: CASSQDAGLAQETQYF. In DNA, the CDR3 is TGCGCCAGCAGCCAAGACGCGGGACTAGCACAAGAGACCCAGTACTTC. The genes are TRBV4-3 and TRBJ2-5, with TRBD2 matching over 9 bases. Germline V gene sequence: CDR1 LGHNA, CDR2 YSLEER. V was pared by 0 bases and J by 2 bases, with 4 bases of the junction left unmatched. The CDR3 consists of 16 residues.

This clonotype has ten or more counts. The chain couples TRBV9 to TRBJ2-3; D perhaps matches TRBD2 (5 bases). Trimming took 3 bases from V and 2 from J, leaving 13 bases between them. The CDR3 spans 15 residues. Germline V gives CDR1 SGDLS, CDR2 YYNGEE. The CDR3 reads CASSATSGVTDTQYF. The CDR3 nucleotides are TGTGCCAGCAGCGCCACTAGTGGGGTCACAGATACGCAGTATTTT.

V and J are TRBV27 and TRBJ2-1; 9 nucleotides line up with TRBD1. Per germline, CDR1 MNHEY and CDR2 SMNVEV (reference sequence). There are 15 residues in the CDR3. V trimming: 7 bases; J trimming: 5 bases; junction bases outside the gene matches: 9. DNA of the CDR3: TGTGCCAGCACCCCACGGGACAGGGAACACAATGAGCAGTTCTTC. The encoded protein is CASTPRDREHNEQFF.

The chain links TRBV2 to TRBJ1-5; the D is unclear. CDR1 is SNHLY and CDR2 is FYNNEI in the germline V gene. The CDR3 contains 15 residues. Between the trimmed V and J ends, which lost 7 bases and 2 bases, there was a span of 15 bases. The CDR3 reads CASKVTGVGNQPQHF. Here the CDR3 DNA reads TGTGCCAGCAAGGTAACCGGGGTTGGCAATCAGCCCCAGCATTTT. The whole variable domain, remainder taken from reference TRBV2 and TRBJ1-5, is EPEVTQTPSHQVTQMGQEVILRCVPISNHLYFYWYRQILGQKVEFLVSFYNNEISEKSEIFDDQFSVERPDGSNFTLKIRSTKLEDSAMYFCASKVTGVGNQPQHFGDGTRLSIL.

This clonotype has ten or more counts. The chain is built from TRBV5-1 and TRBJ2-2; D unclear. The CDR3 is 13 amino acids. CDR1 SGHRS and CDR2 YFSETQ come from the germline V gene. Trimming stripped 1 base from V and 5 bases from J, with 6 bases between. The CDR3 region is CASSLFITGELFF. CDR3 coding DNA: TGCGCCAGCAGCTTGTTTATTACCGGGGAGCTGTTTTTT.

This sequence joins TRBV21-1 and TRBJ1-2; the DNA was not used to check the table's D call, TRBD1. TRBV21-1 is shown as a pseudogene. The CDR3 has 12 amino acids. The CDR3 coding sequence is TGTGCCAGCAGCAATGGGGGGGGAGGCTACACCTTC. Amino acid sequence: CASSNGGGGYTF.

The chain is built from TRBV6-1 and TRBJ1-4; D remains unclear. This CDR3 is built from 14 residues. V was shortened by 4 bases and J by 2 bases, with 8 bases between the two germline ends. The germline CDR1 and CDR2 sequences are MNHNS and SASEGT. The CDR3 loop reads CASSVGITNEKLFF. The CDR3 region has the DNA TGTGCCAGCAGTGTGGGGATTACTAATGAAAAACTGTTTTTT.

This clonotype has just a few counts. A much larger clone differs from this one at a single base, so this may be a read error. The chain is built from TRBV6-1 and TRBJ1-1; D is perhaps TRBD1 (5 bases). Trimming took off 7 bases at V and 1 base at J, with 10 bases between the two ends. This CDR3 has 13 residues. Germline V lookup: CDR1 MNHNS, CDR2 SASEGT. The CDR3 coding sequence is TGTGCCAGCACTCCCGGGGGGAACACTGAAGCTTTCTTT. It encodes CASTPGGNTEAFF.

This clonotype was seen only a few times. This sequence joins TRBV27 and TRBJ2-7, with D perhaps matching TRBD2 (5 bases). Between the trimmed V and J ends, which lost 6 bases and 2 bases, there was a span of 17 bases. In germline, CDR1 is MNHEY, CDR2 SMNVEV (reference sequence). This CDR3 is built from 15 residues. The CDR3, as DNA: TGTGCCAGCAGGTACCGGGATCTAGTCGCCTACGAGCAGTACTTC. This gives the protein CASRYRDLVAYEQYF.